This paragraph covers one T cell receptor (beta chain) sequence. What this receptor recognizes is not known. Base qualities are not at hand, and no much larger clone is one base apart. TCRbeta CDR3 regions were amplified from genomic DNA using the immunoSEQ Assay, a bias-controlled multiplex PCR. In the paper's pipeline: The number of nucleated cells in each sample was estimated from the amplification of reference gene primers within the assay. Sequence reads were collapsed and filtered to measure the absolute abundance of every unique TCRbeta CDR3 rearrangement. Productive Simpson clonality was computed per sample as the square root of Simpson's diversity index over productive rearrangements. Held by TCRdb, this immuneACCESS table contains in-frame sequences only and omits some clones. Under half of the omission traces to an unresolved V gene where checked; the cause of the rest is unknown. V, J and clone size are taken as reported in that table, and D and trimming were inferred from the DNA itself. This sample lists approximately 200,000 clones; about four fifths were detected once. The ten largest clonotypes hold 3% to 3.5% of the sample.

Another Seattle source contributed samples from volunteer blood donors who had recovered from COVID-19. Collaborating institutions collected whole blood in K2EDTA tubes following their own protocols. Collaborator samples were shipped for TCRbeta analysis as frozen whole blood, isolated PBMCs, or DNA extracted from either sample type. This sample was taken from a study of blood T cell repertoires in COVID-19 (dated by TCRdb to about 2020). Regarding the complete study: Samples covering the acute and convalescent phases of COVID-19 were provided by collaborators in the United States, Italy and Spain. The material from the prospective study consisted of cDNA or gDNA derived from T cells, B-cell-depleted T cells, or PBMCs. Deeply sampled blood TCRbeta repertoires from subjects exposed to, actively infected with, or recovered from COVID-19 were included in the dataset. The repertoires were released in a freely available public database intended as a resource for research on the immune response to SARS-CoV-2. Samples came from the ongoing ImmuneRACE study (first 160 participants) plus 1,254 subjects from 6 global collaborators. The sample metadata nearly always contained a de-identified subject ID, COVID-19 status, age in years and sex. Where available, HLA class I and class II types were taken from metadata supplied by the sample provider and were not determined by assay-based typing.

Paper-wide results and their limitations: The amount of clinical and demographic metadata varied by source and participant and was provided uncurated.

CDR1 and CDR2 are read off the germline V gene (reference sequence) as LNHDA and SQIVND. Reading from cysteine to phenylalanine, the CDR3 counts 14 amino acids. Only the CDR3 DNA is retained, 42 bases long and in frame from the first base. The junction carries 12 bases between V and J, which are trimmed by 3 bases and 3 bases respectively. The chain was built from TRBV19 and TRBJ2-7; TRBD2 is possibly the D segment (6 matching bases). The clonotype was recovered from a woman in her 30s who had recovered from COVID-19. Input material: peripheral blood. The CDR3 is CASSMARDFYEQYF. The sequence in DNA is TGTGCCAGTAGTATGGCTAGGGACTTCTACGAGCAGTACTTC.